Listed below are T cell receptor beta chains from one sample, sequenced in a study of shared clonotypes between healthy human individuals. Some clones are missing from TCRdb's copy, which holds only in-frame ones; the method was immunoSEQ multiplex PCR. The sample has around 650,000 clones, approximately 96% seen once; the top ten hold 0.11%. Sequenced material: naive CD8+ T cells sorted from blood. These receptors came from a woman aged 25-40 years in good health. CDR3s include the opening cysteine and the closing phenylalanine or tryptophan. Fields, in order: clone size, J gene, D gene, V gene, CDR3 protein, CDR3 DNA. A D gene is named only where the DNA matches it firmly. Only part of the rows carry a size: once, few, many, or a class if the clone is expanded.

clone_size: few
j_call: TRBJ2-5
d_call: -
v_call: TRBV27
cdr3_aa: CASSLVYQETQYF
cdr3_nt: TGTGCCAGCAGTTTAGTGTACCAAGAGACCCAGTACTTC

clone_size: -
j_call: TRBJ2-5
d_call: TRBD2
v_call: TRBV13
cdr3_aa: CASLVASGGQETQYF
cdr3_nt: TGTGCCAGCCTCGTTGCTAGCGGGGGGCAAGAGACCCAGTACTTC

clone_size: -
j_call: TRBJ1-6
d_call: -
v_call: TRBV4-1
cdr3_aa: CASSQVGGRYSPLHF
cdr3_nt: TGCGCCAGCAGCCAAGTTGGGGGCAGGTATTCACCCCTCCACTTT

clone_size: -
j_call: TRBJ2-2
d_call: -
v_call: TRBV19
cdr3_aa: CASTRRLLNTGELFF
cdr3_nt: TGTGCCAGTACCCGCCGGCTCCTGAACACCGGGGAGCTGTTTTTT

clone_size: -
j_call: TRBJ2-1
d_call: -
v_call: TRBV6-5
cdr3_aa: CASSHSTYNEQFF
cdr3_nt: TGTGCCAGCAGTCATTCTACCTACAATGAGCAGTTCTTC

clone_size: once
j_call: TRBJ1-1
d_call: -
v_call: TRBV10-3
cdr3_aa: CAISEEGTPEAFF
cdr3_nt: TGTGCCATCAGTGAGGAGGGGACCCCTGAAGCTTTCTTT

clone_size: -
j_call: TRBJ1-1
d_call: -
v_call: TRBV9
cdr3_aa: CASSVAGEGTEAFF
cdr3_nt: TGTGCCAGCAGCGTAGCCGGGGAGGGCACTGAAGCTTTCTTT

clone_size: few
j_call: TRBJ1-5
d_call: -
v_call: TRBV7-9
cdr3_aa: CASSSEKQGPKPQHF
cdr3_nt: TGTGCCAGCAGCTCGGAGAAACAGGGCCCTAAGCCCCAGCATTTT

clone_size: -
j_call: TRBJ2-1
d_call: TRBD2
v_call: TRBV7-9
cdr3_aa: CASSLGLAYNNEQFF
cdr3_nt: TGTGCCAGCAGCCTGGGACTAGCGTATAACAATGAGCAGTTCTTC

clone_size: -
j_call: TRBJ2-5
d_call: TRBD2
v_call: TRBV28
cdr3_aa: CASSFGSGSTSETQYF
cdr3_nt: TGTGCCAGCAGTTTCGGTAGCGGGAGTACGTCGGAGACCCAGTACTTC

clone_size: -
j_call: TRBJ1-1
d_call: -
v_call: TRBV9
cdr3_aa: CASSRQNTEAFF
cdr3_nt: TGTGCCAGCAGCAGACAGAACACTGAAGCTTTCTTT

clone_size: -
j_call: TRBJ2-5
d_call: TRBD1
v_call: TRBV13
cdr3_aa: CASSPSRTGLGQETQYF
cdr3_nt: TGTGCCAGCAGCCCTTCTAGGACAGGGTTGGGGCAAGAGACCCAGTACTTC

clone_size: -
j_call: TRBJ2-1
d_call: -
v_call: TRBV4-1
cdr3_aa: CASSQAVLHNEQFF
cdr3_nt: TGCGCCAGCAGCCAAGCTGTACTACACAATGAGCAGTTCTTC

clone_size: -
j_call: TRBJ2-7
d_call: -
v_call: TRBV28
cdr3_aa: CASSNPDSAYEQYF
cdr3_nt: TGTGCCAGCAGCAACCCCGACTCAGCCTACGAGCAGTACTTC

clone_size: -
j_call: TRBJ2-5
d_call: -
v_call: TRBV5-6
cdr3_aa: CASSLDRVETQYF
cdr3_nt: TGTGCCAGCAGCTTGGATCGGGTGGAGACCCAGTACTTC

clone_size: -
j_call: TRBJ1-1
d_call: -
v_call: TRBV2
cdr3_aa: CARTQGFEAFF
cdr3_nt: TGTGCCAGGACACAGGGTTTTGAAGCTTTCTTT

clone_size: -
j_call: TRBJ2-7
d_call: -
v_call: TRBV28
cdr3_aa: CASSLRGQYEQYF
cdr3_nt: TGTGCCAGCAGTTTAAGAGGGCAATACGAGCAGTACTTC

clone_size: -
j_call: TRBJ1-2
d_call: -
v_call: TRBV28
cdr3_aa: CATQGGLITGYTF
cdr3_nt: TGTGCCACCCAAGGAGGGTTGATTACGGGCTACACCTTC

clone_size: -
j_call: TRBJ2-2
d_call: -
v_call: TRBV19
cdr3_aa: CASSIIGGNTGELFF
cdr3_nt: TGTGCCAGTAGTATAATTGGAGGGAACACCGGGGAGCTGTTTTTT

clone_size: -
j_call: TRBJ2-7
d_call: TRBD1
v_call: TRBV19
cdr3_aa: CASSMTGGMGEQYF
cdr3_nt: TGTGCCAGTAGTATGACAGGGGGTATGGGCGAGCAGTACTTC

clone_size: -
j_call: TRBJ2-7
d_call: TRBD2
v_call: TRBV28
cdr3_aa: CASSLDPGGTSGRRYEQYF
cdr3_nt: TGTGCCAGCAGTCTCGACCCCGGTGGGACTAGCGGGAGGAGGTACGAGCAGTACTTC

clone_size: -
j_call: TRBJ2-7
d_call: -
v_call: TRBV27
cdr3_aa: CASSLTFGASEQYF
cdr3_nt: -

clone_size: -
j_call: TRBJ1-2
d_call: -
v_call: TRBV2
cdr3_aa: CASRGGNTGSYGYTF
cdr3_nt: TGTGCCAGCAGGGGGGGGAATACAGGGAGCTATGGCTACACCTTC

clone_size: -
j_call: TRBJ1-1
d_call: -
v_call: TRBV6-1
cdr3_aa: CASSEWVGMVSEAFF
cdr3_nt: TGTGCCAGCAGTGAATGGGTCGGGATGGTTTCTGAAGCTTTCTTT

clone_size: -
j_call: TRBJ2-3
d_call: TRBD2
v_call: TRBV28
cdr3_aa: CASNPLGEGSTDTQYF
cdr3_nt: TGTGCCAGCAATCCTTTGGGGGAGGGGAGCACAGATACGCAGTATTTT

clone_size: -
j_call: TRBJ2-7
d_call: TRBD2
v_call: TRBV7-4
cdr3_aa: CASSLDLWLAGSPAGEQYF
cdr3_nt: TGTGCCAGCAGCTTAGATCTGTGGCTAGCGGGATCCCCCGCCGGAGAGCAGTACTTC